A single sample is the source of the 26 T cell receptor beta chains below, sequenced in a study of shared clonotypes between healthy human individuals. The data were produced by immunoSEQ multiplex PCR, yet TCRdb's version contains in-frame clones alone and is incomplete. The sample yields a few million clones, over 85% seen once. CD45RO negativity and positive selection for CCR7 defined naive CD8 cells, a population that excluded terminally differentiated effector memory CD45RA+ cells. The specimen sequenced was naive CD8+ T cells from PBMCs. The origin of the receptors is a man aged 18 to 35 in good health. Some clones in this sample may be carry-over from other donors' samples.

The V gene is TRBV27, the J gene TRBJ1-5; D remains ambiguous. The CDR3 is made up of 19 amino acids. CDR1 and CDR2 (germline): MNHEY, SMNVEV (reference sequence). V was trimmed by 5 bases and J by 1 base, leaving 24 bases between them. This CDR3 reads CASSALSQRTFLSNQPQHF. The CDR3 DNA sequence: TGTGCCAGCAGTGCCTTGTCCCAACGGACGTTTCTCAGCAATCAGCCCCAGCATTTT.

Notes on this clone: Distinct nucleotide sequences in the sample also encode this CDR3. This rearrangement joins TRBV27 to TRBJ1-5; D ambiguous. V lost 1 base and J lost 5, with 6 bases in between. Germline-derived CDR1 and CDR2 are MNHEY and SMNVEV (reference sequence). The CDR3 loop spans 13 amino acids. The CDR3 loop reads CASSLWVDQPQHF. The DNA for the CDR3 is TGTGCCAGCAGTTTATGGGTCGATCAGCCCCAGCATTTT.

The chain has TRBV2 and TRBJ1-1; possibly TRBD1 for D (5 bases). This CDR3 has 15 amino acids. Germline V CDR1 and CDR2: SNHLY, FYNNEI. Deletions cut 8 bases from V and 1 base from J, with 17 bases between. The CDR3 DNA follows: TGTGCCAGCCGACAGAGCACTTTGGGGAACACTGAAGCTTTCTTT. Its protein product is CASRQSTLGNTEAFF.

The V gene is TRBV19, the J gene TRBJ1-5; D is unclear. V lost 6 bases to trimming and J lost 9 bases, with 15 bases between them. The CDR3 consists of 13 residues. Germline V gives CDR1 LNHDA, CDR2 SQIVND (reference sequence). CDR3 loop: CASREYINRPQHF. CDR3 bases: TGTGCCAGTAGGGAATATATTAACCGGCCCCAGCATTTT.

The chain recombines TRBV27 with TRBJ2-7; TRBD2 is a possible D gene (7 bases). V was cut by 5 bases and J by 8 bases, with 22 bases left in between. Per the germline V gene, CDR1 is MNHEY and CDR2 is SMNVEV (reference sequence). The CDR3 runs to 15 residues. Here the CDR3 DNA reads TGTGCCAGCAGTCCCCCCGGGGGGCACCCCCGTCAGCAGTACTTC. Its protein is CASSPPGGHPRQQYF.

The chain joins TRBV6-5 to TRBJ2-3; TRBD2 is a possible D gene (6 bases). Germline CDR1 MNHEY, CDR2 SVGAGI. The CDR3 is 15 amino acids. Trimming pared 6 bases from V and 2 bases from J, leaving 15 bases between. The CDR3 loop is CASRPFRGTTDTQYF. CDR3 nucleotides: TGTGCCAGCAGACCCTTTCGGGGGACCACAGATACGCAGTATTTT.

This chain links TRBV9 with TRBJ2-6; no definite D call. Germline CDR1 and CDR2: SGDLS and YYNGEE. The CDR3 runs 14 residues. The V and J ends lost 3 bases and 0 bases respectively, with 4 bases between them. CDR3 amino acids: CASSGPSGANVLTF. As DNA, the CDR3 is TGTGCCAGCAGCGGCCCCTCTGGGGCCAACGTCCTGACTTTC.

This clone was seen just once. The rearrangement links TRBV6-4 to TRBJ2-1, with 7 positions matching TRBD2. With V trimmed by 3 bases and J by 9 bases, 11 bases remained unmatched. The V gene's germline CDR1 is MRHNA and CDR2 SNTAGT. The CDR3 totals 15 residues. This chain's CDR3 is CASSEIWSGLSEQFF. In DNA, the CDR3 is TGTGCCAGCAGTGAAATCTGGTCGGGACTATCTGAGCAGTTCTTC.

This clone was observed a single time. The rearrangement links TRBV15 to TRBJ2-7; a possible D gene is TRBD2 (6 bases). The V gene's germline CDR1 is LNHNV and CDR2 YYDKDF (reference sequence). CDR3 length: 16 amino acids. V was pared by 0 bases and J by 5 bases, with 17 bases between. CDR3 nucleotides: TGTGCCACCAGCAGAGAACGACTAGGCCTGTTCCACGAGCAGTACTTC. It encodes CATSRERLGLFHEQYF.

The V gene is TRBV14, the J gene TRBJ1-1, with D tentatively TRBD1 (5 bases). Trimming removed 4 bases at V and 10 bases at J, with 31 bases between. Germline V gene lookup returns CDR1 SGHDN and CDR2 FVKESK. This CDR3 is 18 amino acids long. CDR3 region: CASSPRGILEWGRPRAFF. The CDR3 nucleotides are TGTGCCAGCAGCCCGCGGGGGATACTGGAGTGGGGACGACCCCGAGCTTTCTTT.

The chain links TRBV29-1 to TRBJ1-1, with TRBD1 matching 8 bases. Looked up from germline, CDR1 is SQVTM and CDR2 is ANQGSEA. CDR3 length: 14 amino acids. V dropped 6 bases and J dropped 1; count of bases not matched to a gene: 7. CDR3 region: CSVGVDRANTEAFF. Written as DNA, the CDR3 is TGCAGCGTAGGGGTGGACAGGGCGAACACTGAAGCTTTCTTT. Together with reference TRBV29-1 and TRBJ1-1, the CDR3 gives the full variable domain: SAVISQKPSRDICQRGTSLTIQCQVDSQVTMMFWYRQQPGQSLTLIATANQGSEATYESGFVIDKFPISRPNLTFSTLTVSNMSPEDSSIYLCSVGVDRANTEAFFGQGTRLTVV.

This chain uses TRBV28 with TRBJ2-5; TRBD2 is a possible D gene (6 bases). Per the germline V gene, CDR1 is MDHEN and CDR2 is SYDVKM. The V and J ends lost 1 base and 4 bases respectively, with 13 bases between them. This CDR3 contains 15 residues. Written as DNA, the CDR3 is TGTGCCAGCAGTTTATCGGAGGGCTTGGGAGAGACCCAGTACTTC. Encoded protein: CASSLSEGLGETQYF.

The chain has TRBV5-1 and TRBJ2-7; 8 nucleotides align to TRBD1. After removal of 3 bases from V and 6 bases from J, the junction contained 2 bases not matched to a gene. CDR1 and CDR2 (germline): SGHRS, YFSETQ. This CDR3 has 12 residues. CDR3 sequence reads: CASSSTGAEQYF. Written as DNA, the CDR3 is TGCGCCAGCAGCTCGACAGGGGCCGAGCAGTACTTC.

The gene calls are TRBV4-3 and TRBJ1-4; 8 positions match TRBD1. V lost 0 bases and J lost 7; bases outside the gene matches: 10. This CDR3 spans 17 amino acids. CDR1 and CDR2 from the germline V gene are LGHNA and YSLEER. CDR3 nucleotide sequence: TGCGCCAGCAGCCAAGAAGGGCAGGGGGCATGGGGTGAAAAACTGTTTTTT. As protein: CASSQEGQGAWGEKLFF.

This chain links TRBV30 with TRBJ1-3; D not certain. V was clipped by 3 bases and J by 0 bases, with 9 bases between them. Per germline, CDR1 GTSNPN and CDR2 SVGIG (reference sequence). This CDR3 has 14 residues. The CDR3 is CAWSPGISGNTIYF. CDR3 DNA sequence: TGTGCCTGGAGCCCCGGTATCTCTGGAAACACCATATATTTT.

The chain uses TRBV27 and TRBJ2-1; 10 bases are shared with TRBD2. The CDR3 extends over 13 amino acids. The ends lost 8 bases at V and 5 bases at J; junction bases unmatched: 3. The germline V gene has CDR1 MNHEY and CDR2 SMNVEV (reference sequence). The CDR3 reads CASGAGGHNEQFF. The CDR3 nucleotides are TGTGCCAGCGGAGCGGGAGGGCACAATGAGCAGTTCTTC.

To note about this clone: This sample also contains other DNA sequences that code for the same CDR3. The chain recombines TRBV19 with TRBJ2-1; 7 nucleotides agree with TRBD1. Germline V gene data show CDR1 as LNHDA and CDR2 as SQIVND (reference sequence). This CDR3 contains 15 residues. V was clipped by 1 base and J by 0 bases; unmatched bases: 0. The CDR3: CASSIGQGSYNEQFF. The CDR3 DNA reads TGTGCCAGTAGTATAGGACAGGGCTCCTACAATGAGCAGTTCTTC.

V usage is TRBV7-9 and J usage is TRBJ2-5; TRBD1 aligns across 7 bases. This CDR3 contains 14 residues. Germline CDR1 SEHNR, CDR2 FQNEAQ (reference sequence). V shed 4 bases and J 5 bases; nucleotides not matched to a gene: 7. CDR3 in DNA: TGTGCCAGCAGCTCCCGGGGCAGGGGGGAGACCCAGTACTTC. Its protein is CASSSRGRGETQYF.

V is TRBV27 and J is TRBJ2-7; D possibly matches TRBD1 or TRBD2 (6 bases each). The CDR3 totals 15 residues. Germline values: CDR1 MNHEY, CDR2 SMNVEV (reference sequence). Deletions cut 1 base from V and 6 bases from J, with 16 bases between. CDR3 loop: CASSLLGGRVGEQYF. In DNA form, the CDR3 reads TGTGCCAGCAGTTTATTGGGGGGCCGGGTTGGCGAGCAGTACTTC.

The chain employs TRBV4-3 and TRBJ2-7, with D possibly TRBD2 on 5 matching bases. The CDR3 totals 14 residues. V was clipped by 6 bases and J by 5 bases, with 17 bases between them. Germline CDR1 reads LGHNA; CDR2 reads YSLEER. CDR3 in amino acids: CASSPNWASHEQYF. CDR3 DNA sequence: TGCGCCAGCAGTCCCAACTGGGCTAGCCACGAGCAGTACTTC.

The genes are TRBV2 and TRBJ2-2; 7 bases are a match to TRBD1. J gave up 4 bases and V 3 bases, and 2 bases lay outside the gene matches. Germline V gene data show CDR1 as SNHLY and CDR2 as FYNNEI. This CDR3 contains 14 residues. The CDR3 DNA follows: TGTGCCAGCAGTGAGACAGGGCCCACCGGGGAGCTGTTTTTT. Protein product: CASSETGPTGELFF.

This clone was observed a single time. The chain employs TRBV6-1 and TRBJ1-3, with D possibly being TRBD1 (6 bases). The CDR3 covers 15 residues. Germline V gene sequence: CDR1 MNHNS, CDR2 SASEGT. Trimming shortened V by 4 bases and J by 2 bases, and 12 bases separated the two germline ends. The chain's CDR3 is CASSAWRTAGNTIYF. As DNA, the CDR3 is TGTGCCAGCAGTGCCTGGAGGACAGCTGGAAACACCATATATTTT.

The rearrangement uses TRBV4-3 and TRBJ2-5; TRBD2 agrees at 8 bases. Germline V gene sequence: CDR1 LGHNA, CDR2 YSLEER. The length of the CDR3 is 14 residues. The V segment lost 4 bases and the J segment 1 base; nucleotides outside the gene matches: 2. CDR3 sequence (DNA): TGCGCCAGCAGCCCCACTAGCGGCCAAGAGACCCAGTACTTC. This gives the protein CASSPTSGQETQYF.

The V call is TRBV6-6, the J call TRBJ1-1; the D is unclear. CDR3 length: 16 residues. CDR1 is MNHNY and CDR2 is SVGAGI in the germline V gene (reference sequence). The V end was cut by 4 bases, the J end by 6 bases, with 21 bases between. The CDR3 reads CASSSPGQRLTSEAFF. CDR3 nucleotide sequence: TGTGCCAGCAGTTCCCCGGGTCAAAGACTCACTTCTGAAGCTTTCTTT.

The genes are TRBV27 and TRBJ2-7, with TRBD2 matching over 7 bases. J gave up 5 bases and V 3 bases, and 7 bases lay outside the gene matches. Germline CDR1 reads MNHEY; CDR2 reads SMNVEV (reference sequence). The CDR3 is 14 residues long. CDR3 protein: CASSFSRLAHEQYF. CDR3 coding DNA: TGTGCCAGCAGTTTCTCCAGACTAGCTCACGAGCAGTACTTC.

About this clone itself: Other DNA sequences of this sample code for an identical CDR3. The chain recombines TRBV4-3 with TRBJ2-7; no definite D call. Germline values: CDR1 LGHNA, CDR2 YSLEER. CDR3 size: 15 residues. Trimming took 1 base from V and 1 from J, leaving 11 bases between them. In DNA, the CDR3 is TGCGCCAGCAGCCAAGTTTTGCACGGGTCCTACGAGCAGTACTTC. It yields the protein CASSQVLHGSYEQYF.